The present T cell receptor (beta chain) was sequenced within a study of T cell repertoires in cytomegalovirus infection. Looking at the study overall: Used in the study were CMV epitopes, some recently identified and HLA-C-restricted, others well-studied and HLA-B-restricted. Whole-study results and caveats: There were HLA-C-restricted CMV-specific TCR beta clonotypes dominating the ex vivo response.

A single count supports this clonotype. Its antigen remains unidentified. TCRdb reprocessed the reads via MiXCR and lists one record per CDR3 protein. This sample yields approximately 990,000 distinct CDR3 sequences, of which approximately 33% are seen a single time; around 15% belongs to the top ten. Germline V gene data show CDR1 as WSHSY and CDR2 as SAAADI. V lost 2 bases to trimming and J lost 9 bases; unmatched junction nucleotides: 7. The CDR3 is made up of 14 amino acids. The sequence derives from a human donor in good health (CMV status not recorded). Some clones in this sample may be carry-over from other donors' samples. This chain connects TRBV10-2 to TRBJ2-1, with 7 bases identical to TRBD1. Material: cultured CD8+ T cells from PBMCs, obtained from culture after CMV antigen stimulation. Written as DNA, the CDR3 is TGCGCCAGCAGTGAGAGGGGGCTGGTCGGTGAGCAGTTCTTC. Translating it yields CASSERGLVGEQFF.